This T cell receptor (beta chain) stems from a study of T-cell reconstitution after alpha-beta-depleted transplantation in children. V was clipped by 5 bases and J by 2 bases, with 10 bases between them. In germline, CDR1 is MNHNS, CDR2 SASEGT. The CDR3 consists of 14 residues. Construction of the TCRbeta library involved unique molecular identifiers. TCRdb reanalysed the PCR reads using MiXCR and keeps one entry per CDR3 protein. Among some 220,000 distinct CDR3 sequences listed, around 9.6% were seen once. The sequence derives from a human donor who donated a stem cell graft to a child with acute lymphoblastic leukemia. The sample was PBMCs from the stem cell graft donor, taken from the stem cell graft. V and J are TRBV6-1 and TRBJ1-5; possibly TRBD1 for D (6 bases). The CDR3 loop reads CASSRQDGNQPQHF. CDR3 bases: TGTGCCAGCAGTAGACAGGACGGCAATCAGCCCCAGCATTTT.